This T cell receptor (beta chain) was observed in a study of cytomegalovirus exposure and HLA in healthy donors (dated 2017 in TCRdb). Concerning the study at large: An earlier analysis of roughly 500 of the donors reported approximately 300 Gb of sequence data and more than 90 million unique TCR beta sequences from about 200 million T cells. The later analysis used no new phenotypic data to find candidate immune exposures, relying instead on TCR beta sequences and their occurrence across donors. The study profiled the T cell repertoires of about 720 subjects by immunosequencing and related them to cytomegalovirus serostatus. To predict cytomegalovirus infection status, the study brought together high-throughput TCR immunosequencing, statistical association of individual TCRs with disease status, and machine learning. HLA typing included class I and class II loci at four-digit resolution. Of the roughly 410 genotyped donors, 65% to 90% were placed in the genetic ancestry cluster associated with self-reported Caucasian donors. An earlier analysis of approximately 640 of the donors applied high-throughput TCR beta sequencing to assess whether each TCR beta V gene segment acted as functional or pseudogenic. Because of strong linkage in the cohort, roughly five DR-DQ haplotypes were treated as single units for association and clustering. An early release that covered roughly 600 HLA-typed donors contained approximately 290 gigabases of sequencing data and tens of millions of unique TCR sequences. Typing coverage differed by locus: A, B, C, DRB1 and DQB1 were typed in roughly 629-630 donors, DQA1 in 522, DPA1 in roughly 590, and DPB1 in 472. In a later analysis, previously published TCR beta repertoires from 666 donors were re-analyzed and high-resolution HLA genotyping was added so that TCR occurrence patterns could be studied. Besides the first cohort of roughly 700 subjects, a separate validation cohort made up of over a hundred different subjects was used. Among about 410 genotyped donors of the cohort, an average of around 250,000 unique TCR beta nucleotide sequences was sequenced per donor, of which 15% to 20% were non-productive. The study aimed to test whether cataloging public T cell receptors could reveal signatures of past pathogen exposure. A later genetic analysis took genome-wide SNP genotypes for about three fifths of the 666 donors and used that subset as a discovery cohort. Donor age, sex, ethnicity and CMV serostatus were collected together with the repertoire data. All discovery cohort repertoires had been generated using a single sequencing platform.

What the research found in general, with its limitations: Because counts were too low, seventeen rarely observed V segments, including chromosome 9 orphons, were excluded from the earlier analysis of a few hundred of the donors. The authors suggested that the approach could potentially be generalized to other disease states and immunological phenotypes. An earlier analysis of approximately 600 of the donors showed that most TCR beta V segments appeared in productive rearrangements either about 87% or about 30% of the time, which broadly matched IMGT annotations. Because the 87-base-pair reads could not distinguish some IMGT-functional V segments, including TRBV6-2 and TRBV6-3, those segments were excluded. While some public TCRs were present in many individuals, most TCR sequences turned up only very rarely across donors. A further reported finding was that TCR beta sequences accurately predicted the HLA-A and HLA-B alleles for most subjects in the first cohort. Roughly uniform sequencing depth across donors was assumed in presence/absence analyses, although this assumption may not hold. The sequencing pipeline was judged likely to have produced a cluster of highly shared sequence variants as a technical artifact. HLA typing was unavailable for some donors at each locus, so association tests used only the typed subset. A later analysis found that most CMV-associated TCR beta chains appeared HLA-restricted, with HLA associations seemingly driven largely by CMV exposure. Compared with equally common non-associated chains, HLA-associated TCR beta chains in a later analysis were more clonally expanded and had lower generation probabilities. Compared with the approximately 720-donor mean, donors in an Asian-associated ancestry cluster had fewer N-insertions in productive TCRs, according to a later genetic analysis. When HLA alleles, especially DR and DQ, strongly co-occurred, TCR associations were difficult to assign to individual alleles. In the study, approximately 160 TCR beta chains were listed as associated with cytomegalovirus. Only TCR beta chains were sequenced in this cohort, and the absence of alpha or paired-chain data limited detectable features. In vitro tests confirmed that a few of the cytomegalovirus-associated TCR beta chains recognize cytomegalovirus antigens. In a later analysis, several top co-occurrence clusters were reported to appear linked to parvovirus B19, influenza, CMV and Epstein-Barr virus. A later analysis found that TCR association rates varied across HLA loci, with DRB1 alleles showing the most associated TCRs and HLA-C alleles the fewest. For the cohort, immune exposure information was limited to CMV serostatus. A later genetic analysis associated a missense DCLRE1C variant with V-gene and J-gene trimming of TCR beta chains, and an independent cohort replicated the association. At a false discovery rate of 0.05, a later analysis linked fewer than 20,000 TCR beta sequences to specific HLA alleles. Correlated functional status among segregating V segments might be attributable to linkage disequilibrium, but an unknown experimental factor could not be ruled out. The classifier was reported to diagnose cytomegalovirus status with high specificity and sensitivity in both the original and validation cohorts.

As to this clone: It has no known antigen specificity. At one end, the junction sequence differs from germline, possibly due to a read error.

According to the germline V gene (reference sequence), CDR1 reads SEHNR and CDR2 reads FQNEAQ. The CDR3 holds 15 amino acids from the cysteine to the phenylalanine. Only CDR3 DNA remains: 45 bases, in frame from the first base. Libraries were constructed by the immunoSEQ multiplex PCR assay. For the multiplex PCR, a mixture combining 60 forward primers for TCR Vbeta segments and 13 reverse primers for TCR Jbeta segments was used. A multiplex PCR assay on genomic DNA amplified the CDR3 region of rearranged TCR beta genes. The Illumina HiSeq System was used to sequence the amplified TCR beta libraries as 87-base-pair reads. The authors' analysis ran thus. A later analysis counted some 80 million unique TCR beta chains across the roughly 700 repertoires, and 10 million to 12 million of these chains were shared by at least two donors. To remove PCR and sequencing errors, raw reads were error-corrected and collapsed into unique sequences using a nearest-neighbor algorithm that merged closely related sequences. To assign V, D and J gene segments, CDR3 sequences were aligned to IMGT reference sequences. Each retained sequence needed at least a six-nucleotide match to both a V gene segment and a J gene segment. A rearrangement counted as productive if the CDR3 had no stop codons and remained in frame with V and J, and every other rearrangement counted as non-productive. Following IMGT convention, CDR3 was defined as the stretch from the second conserved V-encoded cysteine to the conserved J-encoded phenylalanine. The earlier analysis of about 610 of the donors excluded any sequence lacking an unambiguous match to a single V gene segment. In an earlier analysis of about 590 of the donors, a V segment was called functional when productive rearrangements were above 56.7%, and segregating when the standard deviation between donors exceeded 5%. A statistical classification framework was developed to diagnose cytomegalovirus status using the catalog of TCR beta chain sequences. In a later analysis, V and J genes were assigned by comparing TCR nucleotide sequences against IMGT/GENE-DB human TR gene sequences. Using the TCRdist pipeline, a later analysis assigned CDR3 sequences along with most-parsimonious VDJ recombination scenarios. In a later analysis, every TCR beta chain was defined by the combination of its CDR3 amino acid sequence and its V-gene family, and reads without a unique V-gene family were dropped. A later analysis removed 600 or so highly shared, low-generation-probability nucleotide sequences to deal with suspected cross-contamination and a sequencing artifact. In a later analysis, a clonal expansion index for each public chain was calculated from normalized within-repertoire ranks of inferred template counts. In a later analysis, generation probabilities were computed with a VDJ recombination model fitted to out-of-frame rearrangements, and the resulting probabilities were checked against IGoR. Hypergeometric tests were used in a later analysis to score TCR-TCR, TCR-HLA and TCR-CMV co-occurrence, with a repertoire-size bias correction applied to the TCR pairs. In a later analysis, false discovery rates were estimated by permuting HLA or CMV assignments 20 times. In a later analysis, co-occurring TCRs were grouped using DBSCAN, with TCRdist sequence similarity added in when clustering inside HLA-allele-positive subsets. For co-occurrence clustering, repertoires with fewer than 30,000 or more than 120,000 public chains were excluded, along with a handful of repertoires with anomalous nucleotide sharing. TCRdb provides this immuneACCESS table in a form limited to in-frame rearrangements. Some clones are lacking; in checked studies, under half of them reflect an unresolved V gene, and why the rest are absent is not known. From that table come the V and J calls and clone size; the DNA was used to work out D and trimming. This sample is represented by roughly 200,000 clones; roughly 70% of them were singletons. The ten largest clonotypes hold roughly 3% of the sample.

The cohort consisted of 600 or so healthy bone marrow donors. All cohort members were sampled while nominally healthy, although unrecorded immune exposures were likely present. The donor tested CMV seronegative and was one of the 352 seronegative cohort members. Each donor provided a peripheral blood sample, and peripheral blood mononuclear cells were used for TCR beta sequencing. Genomic DNA extraction from the blood cell samples was performed with the Qiagen DNeasy Blood Extraction Kit. The sample comprised PBMCs. The V gene is TRBV7-9 and the J gene is TRBJ2-7; 8 nucleotides in the junction match TRBD1. The receptor comes from a male donor in good health and CMV-seronegative. The CDR3 region: CSSSIGTGNSYEQYF. The DNA sequence follows: TGTTCCAGCAGCATCGGGACAGGAAACTCCTACGAGCAGTACTTC.